These 2 T cell receptor beta chains originate from one sample sequenced in a study of blood T cell repertoires in COVID-19. TCRdb's table, derived via immunoSEQ multiplex PCR, lists solely in-frame clones and lacks some. The repertoire holds 100,000 to 120,000 clones, with around 86% as singletons. The source material was peripheral blood. The receptors originated from a woman in her 70s with acute or convalescent COVID-19.

V is TRBV3-1 (or the pseudogene TRBV3-2) and J is TRBJ1-6; no clear D. CDR1 and CDR2 (germline): LGHDT, YNNKEL (reference sequence). V lost 0 bases and J 9 bases, leaving 15 bases between the germline ends. The CDR3 has 16 residues. CDR3 coding DNA: TGTGCCAGCAGCCAAGATTTTCAGGTGGAGGGTTCACCCCTCCACTTT. This encodes CASSQDFQVEGSPLHF.

The chain combines TRBV28 with TRBJ1-2; D may be TRBD1 (5 bases). The CDR3 totals 13 residues. V was trimmed by 7 bases and J by 4 bases, leaving 13 bases between them. CDR1 MDHEN and CDR2 SYDVKM come from the germline V gene. In DNA form, the CDR3 reads TGTGCCAGCACCGTGGCGGGGCGCTATGGCTACACCTTC. It translates to CASTVAGRYGYTF.